Shown below are 24 T cell receptor beta chains from a single sample sequenced in a study of blood T cell repertoires in COVID-19. Profiled with immunoSEQ multiplex PCR; TCRdb holds only in-frame clones, not every one. This sample yields a few hundred thousand clones, of which approximately 90% are seen a single time; 0.95% to 1.5% belongs to the top ten. The sample consisted of PBMCs or T cells enriched from blood (not recorded which). The receptors here all came from a human donor in a cohort exposed to, infected with or recovered from COVID-19 (not recorded which). The donor label of this sample is uncertain.

This chain connects TRBV7-9 to TRBJ1-4; D uncertain. This CDR3 is built from 14 residues. CDR1 is SEHNR, CDR2 FQNEAQ, per germline (reference sequence). Trimming left V 5 bases short and J 8 bases short, with 15 bases between. The CDR3 bases are TGTGCCAGCAGCGCCGCGGGAGGGAACGAAAAACTGTTTTTT. Encoded protein: CASSAAGGNEKLFF.

CDR3 residues: CASSKGLAGVLDTQYF. The CDR3 coding sequence is TGCGCCAGCAGCAAGGGACTAGCGGGGGTTCTTGATACGCAGTATTTT. The V and J genes are TRBV5-1 and TRBJ2-3; TRBD2 agrees at 14 bases. The CDR3 runs 16 residues. Germline trimming cut 4 bases from V and 6 bases from J; bases unmatched to any gene: 7. The germline V gene encodes CDR1 SGHRS and CDR2 YFSETQ.

The chain joins TRBV27 to TRBJ1-1, with D maybe TRBD1 (6 bases). CDR3 length: 13 amino acids. In germline, CDR1 is MNHEY, CDR2 SMNVEV (reference sequence). The V end was cut by 5 bases, the J end by 4 bases, with 11 bases between. CDR3 coding DNA: TGTGCCAGCAGTAACAGAGGGGGCACTGAAGCTTTCTTT. Its protein product is CASSNRGGTEAFF.

DNA of the CDR3: TGTGCCAGCAGGATCCGGCCAGGGACAGGGGGCTGGGACACTGAAGCTTTCTTT. Its translation is CASRIRPGTGGWDTEAFF. The chain couples TRBV7-9 to TRBJ1-1; 12 bases fit TRBD1. The CDR3 contains 18 residues. Germline CDR1 reads SEHNR; CDR2 reads FQNEAQ (reference sequence). Unmatched junction bases numbered 14, after V lost 6 bases and J lost 3 bases.

V is TRBV19 and J is TRBJ2-3; 10 bases agree with TRBD1. The length of the CDR3 is 15 residues. Looked up from germline, CDR1 is LNHDA and CDR2 is SQIVND (reference sequence). V was pared by 5 bases and J by 2 bases, with 4 bases of the junction left unmatched. CDR3 amino acids: CASSVGQGPTDTQYF. In DNA, the CDR3 is TGTGCCAGTAGTGTGGGACAGGGGCCCACAGATACGCAGTATTTT.

This chain uses TRBV7-8 with TRBJ2-3; 8 nucleotides match TRBD2. Germline assignment: CDR1 SGHVS and CDR2 FQNEAQ. CDR3 length equals 15 residues. The J segment lost 2 bases and the V segment lost 1 base, leaving 2 bases of the junction unmatched. The CDR3 sequence is CASSLERGYTDTQYF. In DNA, the CDR3 is TGTGCCAGCAGCTTAGAGCGGGGGTACACAGATACGCAGTATTTT.

The chain links TRBV19 to TRBJ2-1; 7 positions match TRBD1. The junction had 7 bases not matched to a gene; V was cut back by 0 bases and J by 2 bases. This CDR3 is built from 17 residues. Germline CDR1 and CDR2: LNHDA and SQIVND (reference sequence). CDR3 sequence reads: CASSIDQGQNAYNEQFF. In nucleotides, the CDR3 is TGTGCCAGTAGTATAGATCAGGGACAGAACGCCTACAATGAGCAGTTCTTC.

The chain couples TRBV23-1 to TRBJ1-5; D unresolved. TRBV23-1 is sorted into the ORF group, with uncertain function. The CDR3 consists of 13 residues. V lost 1 base and J lost 4, with 5 bases in between. In DNA, the CDR3 is TGCGCCAGCAGTCAATTTTATAATCAGCCCCAGCATTTT. Amino acids: CASSQFYNQPQHF.

The chain uses TRBV24-1 and TRBJ2-1; D unclear. Germline V gene lookup returns CDR1 KGHDR and CDR2 SFDVKD. The CDR3 length is 11 residues. Between the trimmed V and J ends, which lost 5 bases and 6 bases, there was a span of 4 bases. The CDR3 sequence: CATSAGNEQFF. The CDR3, as DNA: TGTGCCACCAGTGCGGGCAATGAGCAGTTCTTC.

The chain recombines TRBV7-9 with TRBJ1-4, with a possible D match to TRBD1 (5 bases). The CDR3 is 16 residues long. Germline lookup yields CDR1 SEHNR and CDR2 FQNEAQ (reference sequence). Trimming took off 5 bases at V and 7 bases at J, with 20 bases between the two ends. In nucleotides, the CDR3 is TGTGCCAGCAGCCGGGGGACCGGAGGGGTGGGTGAAAAACTGTTTTTT. It translates to CASSRGTGGVGEKLFF.

J is TRBJ2-7 and V is TRBV12-3 or TRBV12-4; 9 bases fit TRBD1. V was clipped by 7 bases and J by 2 bases; unmatched bases: 3. The CDR3 is 13 amino acids. CDR3 sequence (DNA): TGTGCCAGCACCGGACAGGGGACCTACGAGCAGTACTTC. It is translated as CASTGQGTYEQYF.

This clone appeared a few times. CDR3 region: CASSIGLGEAFF. In DNA, the CDR3 is TGTGCCAGTAGTATCGGACTTGGGGAAGCTTTCTTT. The chain combines TRBV19 with TRBJ1-1, with D unresolved. Per germline, CDR1 LNHDA and CDR2 SQIVND (reference sequence). The CDR3 has 12 amino acids. The V end lost 3 bases, the J end lost 8 bases, and 10 bases lay between the germline ends.

As for this clone: Additional DNA sequences in this sample encode the identical CDR3. V usage is TRBV6-5 and J usage is TRBJ2-2, with D possibly matching TRBD1 (5 bases). Per germline, CDR1 MNHEY and CDR2 SVGAGI. The CDR3 is made up of 14 amino acids. V lost 6 bases to trimming and J lost 0 bases, with 8 bases between them. The CDR3 DNA sequence: TGTGCCAGCAGCAGACAGACGAACACCGGGGAGCTGTTTTTT. Encoded protein: CASSRQTNTGELFF.

The chain joins TRBV19 to TRBJ1-4; D possibly corresponds to TRBD1 (6 bases). The CDR3 runs 14 residues. Deletions cut 6 bases from V and 7 bases from J, with 15 bases between. Per germline, CDR1 LNHDA and CDR2 SQIVND (reference sequence). In DNA form, the CDR3 reads TGTGCCAGTAGCCCCGGGGGGCCGGTTGAAAAACTGTTTTTT. It specifies CASSPGGPVEKLFF.

This chain connects TRBV15 to TRBJ2-5; D is possibly TRBD2 (7 bases). Germline V lookup: CDR1 LNHNV, CDR2 YYDKDF (reference sequence). V lost 0 bases and J 5 bases, leaving 13 bases between the germline ends. This CDR3 comprises 15 residues. The DNA for the CDR3 is TGTGCCACCAGCAGAGACGGGGGGCCGGAGGAGACCCAGTACTTC. Encoded protein: CATSRDGGPEETQYF.

The chain employs TRBV10-3 and TRBJ2-2, with 7 bases identical to TRBD2. Trimming removed 2 bases from V and 3 bases from J; junction bases left unmatched: 9. Germline-derived CDR1 and CDR2 are ENHRY and SYGVKD. There are 17 residues in the CDR3. CDR3: CAISEPLTSVDTGELFF. For the CDR3, the DNA is TGTGCCATCAGTGAGCCTCTCACTAGCGTAGACACCGGGGAGCTGTTTTTT.

V and J are TRBV27 and TRBJ2-2; 7 positions match TRBD2. Trimming cost V 0 bases and J 5 bases; bases outside gene matches: 6. The CDR3 length is 16 residues. Per the germline V gene, CDR1 is MNHEY and CDR2 is SMNVEV (reference sequence). CDR3 coding DNA: TGTGCCAGCAGTTTATCGGACGGGGGGAGGACCGGGGAGCTGTTTTTT. Its protein is CASSLSDGGRTGELFF.

V usage is TRBV10-3 and J usage is TRBJ1-5; D gene uncertain. CDR1 and CDR2 (germline): ENHRY, SYGVKD. The CDR3 sequence is 14 residues long. V lost 0 bases and J lost 9, with 12 bases in between. CDR3 loop: CAISESSGRRPQHF. CDR3 DNA sequence: TGTGCCATCAGTGAGTCGTCAGGTCGAAGGCCCCAGCATTTT.

The table lists this clone with a count of one. The chain is built from TRBV11-2 and TRBJ2-3; possibly TRBD2 for D (5 bases). The CDR3 covers 13 residues. Germline lookup yields CDR1 SGHAT and CDR2 FQNNGV. The ends were cut back, 5 bases at V and 2 bases at J, with 8 bases in the middle. CDR3 DNA: TGTGCCAGCAGCCTCCGGGACACAGATACGCAGTATTTT. As protein: CASSLRDTDTQYF.

This chain uses TRBV4-3 with TRBJ2-3, with 9 bases aligning to TRBD2. This CDR3 spans 15 amino acids. The J segment lost 4 bases and the V segment lost 4 bases, leaving 6 bases of the junction unmatched. The germline gives CDR1 LGHNA, CDR2 YSLEER. The CDR3: CASSPLAGDPDTQYF. The CDR3 DNA reads as TGCGCCAGCAGCCCCTTAGCGGGGGATCCAGATACGCAGTATTTT.

This sequence joins TRBV20-1 and TRBJ1-1; D may be TRBD1 (5 bases). Trimming took off 6 bases at V and 8 bases at J, with 13 bases between the two ends. CDR1 is DFQATT and CDR2 is SNEGSKA in the germline V gene (reference sequence). There are 11 residues in the CDR3. The CDR3 region is CSAGRRGEAFF. CDR3 nucleotides: TGCAGTGCGGGCAGGAGGGGCGAAGCTTTCTTT.

CDR3 coding DNA: TGTGCCAGCAGCCAAGGGGTTAACTTCAATCAGCCCCAGCATTTT. It translates to CASSQGVNFNQPQHF. This chain uses TRBV11-2 with TRBJ1-5; possibly TRBD1 for D (5 bases). This CDR3 comprises 15 residues. Germline V gene sequence: CDR1 SGHAT, CDR2 FQNNGV. V was cut by 5 bases and J by 3 bases, with 14 bases left in between.

The chain carries TRBV2 and TRBJ1-2; 7 bases agree with TRBD1. The junction had 6 bases not matched to a gene; V was cut back by 3 bases and J by 5 bases. The germline CDR1 and CDR2 sequences are SNHLY and FYNNEI. The CDR3 sequence is 14 residues long. DNA for the CDR3: TGTGCCAGCAGTGAGGACAGGACGCTATATGGCTACACCTTC. It yields the protein CASSEDRTLYGYTF. The full variable domain, rest sourced from reference TRBV2 and TRBJ1-2, is EPEVTQTPSHQVTQMGQEVILRCVPISNHLYFYWYRQILGQKVEFLVSFYNNEISEKSEIFDDQFSVERPDGSNFTLKIRSTKLEDSAMYFCASSEDRTLYGYTFGSGTRLTVV.

CDR3 loop: CASSRGQGVNYEQYF. Written as DNA, the CDR3 is TGCGCCAGCAGCCGGGGACAGGGGGTGAACTACGAGCAGTACTTC. The chain links TRBV5-1 to TRBJ2-7; 11 bases fit TRBD1. V was clipped by 4 bases and J by 3 bases; unmatched bases: 6. From germline, CDR1 is SGHRS and CDR2 YFSETQ. The length of the CDR3 is 15 residues.